The rows below give T cell receptor beta chains drawn from one sample of a study of T cell responses to AZD1222 COVID-19 vaccine. TCRdb's copy holds only in-frame clones and misses some; the assay was immunoSEQ multiplex PCR. The sample has under 150,000 clones; 85% to 95% are singletons. The source was peripheral blood, collected 28 days after the second AZD1222 dose. The receptor source for this set is an adult who received the AZD1222 COVID-19 vaccine. Each CDR3 is given with its conserved first and last residue. A D gene is named only where the DNA matches it firmly. Not every row has a clone size; where given, it reads once, few, many or a size class.

d_gene	j_gene	v_gene	abundance	CDR3nt	CDR3aa
.	TRBJ1-1	TRBV18	.	TGTGCCAGCTCACTAACGGAGGTTACGAACACTGAAGCTTTCTTT	CASSLTEVTNTEAFF
.	TRBJ1-2	TRBV12-1	once	TGTGCCAGCAGCTTTCAGGGGTGCTATGGCTACACCTTC	CASSFQGCYGYTF
.	TRBJ1-5	TRBV2	.	TGTGCCAGCAGTGTGAGAAGGGGGAATCAGCCCCAGCATTTT	CASSVRRGNQPQHF
TRBD2	TRBJ2-3	TRBV6-5	.	TGTGCCAGCAGTACGACTAGCGGCACAGATACGCAGTATTTT	CASSTTSGTDTQYF
TRBD2	TRBJ2-1	TRBV5-8	.	TGTGCCAGCAGCTCCCGGATAGCGGGATACAATGAGCAGTTCTTC	CASSSRIAGYNEQFF
.	TRBJ1-1	TRBV7-9	.	TGTGCCAGCAGCTTAGCACAGGCGAACACTGAAGCTTTCTTT	CASSLAQANTEAFF
.	TRBJ2-1	TRBV7-2	.	TGTGCCAGCAGCACAGACAGTGGGAAATTTTATGAGCAGTTCTTC	CASSTDSGKFYEQFF
.	TRBJ1-2	TRBV28	.	TGTGCCAGCAGGGTCGGGGGATTCGGCTACACCTTC	CASRVGGFGYTF
.	TRBJ1-4	TRBV7-8	.	TGTGCCAGCAGCCCACGACTGAAGGGTGGGCTCCCAAATGAAAAACTGTTTTTT	CASSPRLKGGLPNEKLFF
TRBD1	TRBJ1-4	TRBV27	.	TGTGCCAGCAGTCCGGGGACAGCTTCAACTAATGAAAAACTGTTTTTT	CASSPGTASTNEKLFF
.	TRBJ1-1	TRBV7-2	once	TGTGCCAGCAGCTTAGAGACAGGCCGTGAAGCTTTCTTT	CASSLETGREAFF
TRBD2	TRBJ2-1	TRBV20-1	.	TGCAGTGCTAGTCTACAGCGGGACCTTCTCAACAATGAGCAGTTCTTC	CSASLQRDLLNNEQFF
.	TRBJ2-4	TRBV7-2	.	TGTGCCAGCAGCTCTGGTAGGGGCGGCATTCAGTACTTC	CASSSGRGGIQYF
.	TRBJ2-1	TRBV9	.	TGTGCCAGCAGCGTAGTACAGTACGAGCAGTTCTTC	CASSVVQYEQFF
TRBD1	TRBJ2-1	TRBV5-1	.	TGCGCCAGCAGTCGACAGGGTGCCTACAATGAGCAGTTCTTC	CASSRQGAYNEQFF